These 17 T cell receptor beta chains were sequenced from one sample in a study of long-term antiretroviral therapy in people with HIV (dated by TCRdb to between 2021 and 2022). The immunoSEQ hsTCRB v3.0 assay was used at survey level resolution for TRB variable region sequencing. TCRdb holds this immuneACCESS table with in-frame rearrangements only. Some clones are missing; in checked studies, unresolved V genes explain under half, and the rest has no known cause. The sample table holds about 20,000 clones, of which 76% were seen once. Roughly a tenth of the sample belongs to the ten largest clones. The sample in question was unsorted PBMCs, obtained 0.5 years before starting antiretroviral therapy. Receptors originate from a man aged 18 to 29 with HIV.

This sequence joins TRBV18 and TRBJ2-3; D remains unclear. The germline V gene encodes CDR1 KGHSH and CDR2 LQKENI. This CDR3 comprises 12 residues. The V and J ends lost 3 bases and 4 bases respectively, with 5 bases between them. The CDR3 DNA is TGTGCCAGCTCACCGAGGTCAGATACGCAGTATTTT. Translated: CASSPRSDTQYF.

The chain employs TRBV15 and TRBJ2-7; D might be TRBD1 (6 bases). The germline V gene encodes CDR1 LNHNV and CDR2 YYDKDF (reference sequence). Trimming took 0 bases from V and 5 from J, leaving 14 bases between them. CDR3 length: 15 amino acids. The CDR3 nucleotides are TGTGCCACCAGCAGAGATTTAGGGGGAGTCGACGAGCAGTACTTC. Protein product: CATSRDLGGVDEQYF.

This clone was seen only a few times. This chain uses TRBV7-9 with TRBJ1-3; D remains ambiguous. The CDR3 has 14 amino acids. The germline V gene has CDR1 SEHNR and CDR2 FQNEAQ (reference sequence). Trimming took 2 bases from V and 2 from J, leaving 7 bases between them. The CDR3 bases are TGTGCCAGCAGCTTACCACAAGCTGGAAACACCATATATTTT. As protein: CASSLPQAGNTIYF.

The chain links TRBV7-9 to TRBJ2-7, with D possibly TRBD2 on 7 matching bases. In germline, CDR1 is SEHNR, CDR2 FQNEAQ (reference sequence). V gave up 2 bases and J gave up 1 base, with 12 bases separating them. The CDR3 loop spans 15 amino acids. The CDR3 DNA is TGTGCCAGCAGCTTAAGGGGGGGCGAGTCCTACGAGCAGTACTTC. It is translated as CASSLRGGESYEQYF.

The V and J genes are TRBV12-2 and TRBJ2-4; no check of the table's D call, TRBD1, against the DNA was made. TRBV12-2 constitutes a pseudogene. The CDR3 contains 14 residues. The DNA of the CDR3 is TGTGCAAGTCGCTTGGCCGTTACAGAAAACATTCAGTACTTC. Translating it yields CASRLAVTENIQYF.

CDR3 coding DNA: TGTGCCACCAGCAGAGATACAGAAGGGGGAGGCTATGGCTACACCTTC. It codes for CATSRDTEGGGYGYTF. The rearrangement joins TRBV15 to TRBJ1-2; D perhaps matches TRBD1 (6 bases). The ends were cut back, 0 bases at V and 4 bases at J, with 15 bases in the middle. Per germline, CDR1 LNHNV and CDR2 YYDKDF (reference sequence). The CDR3 is 16 residues long.

The CDR3 protein is CASRRKENTEAFF. CDR3 coding DNA: TGTGCCAGCAGGAGAAAGGAGAACACTGAAGCTTTCTTT. J is TRBJ1-1 and V is TRBV7-9; D is unresolved. CDR3 size: 13 residues. Germline loops: CDR1 SEHNR, CDR2 FQNEAQ (reference sequence). V lost 6 bases and J 1 base, leaving 9 bases between the germline ends.

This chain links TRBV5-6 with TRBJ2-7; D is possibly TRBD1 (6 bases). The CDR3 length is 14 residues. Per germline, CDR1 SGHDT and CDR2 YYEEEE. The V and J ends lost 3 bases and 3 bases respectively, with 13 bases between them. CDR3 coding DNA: TGTGCCAGCAGCTCTAGACTACAGGGCTACGAGCAGTACTTC. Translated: CASSSRLQGYEQYF.

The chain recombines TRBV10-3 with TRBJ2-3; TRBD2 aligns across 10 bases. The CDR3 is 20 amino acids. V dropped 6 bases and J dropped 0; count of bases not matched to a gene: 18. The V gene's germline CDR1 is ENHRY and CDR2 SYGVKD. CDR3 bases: TGTGCCATCAGCGGGGAAGGGCTAGCGGGGGCCCTTTCTAGCACAGATACGCAGTATTTT. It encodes CAISGEGLAGALSSTDTQYF.

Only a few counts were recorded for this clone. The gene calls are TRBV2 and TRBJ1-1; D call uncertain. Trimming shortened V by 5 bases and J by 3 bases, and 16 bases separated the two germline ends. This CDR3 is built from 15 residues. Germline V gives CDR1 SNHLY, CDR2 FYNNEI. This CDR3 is CASSHRAPAHTEAFF. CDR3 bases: TGTGCCAGCAGTCACCGGGCCCCTGCCCACACTGAAGCTTTCTTT.

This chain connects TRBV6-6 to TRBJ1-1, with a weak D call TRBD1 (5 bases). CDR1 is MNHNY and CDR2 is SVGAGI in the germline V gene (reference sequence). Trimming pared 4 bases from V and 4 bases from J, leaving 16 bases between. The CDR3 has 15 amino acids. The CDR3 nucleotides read TGTGCCAGCAGTTGCCCGGGACGGCGGTGCACTGAAGCTTTCTTT. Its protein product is CASSCPGRRCTEAFF.

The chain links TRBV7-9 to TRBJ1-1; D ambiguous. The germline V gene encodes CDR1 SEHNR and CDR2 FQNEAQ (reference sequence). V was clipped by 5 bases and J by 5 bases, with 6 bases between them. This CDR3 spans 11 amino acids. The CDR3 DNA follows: TGTGCCAGCAGCCTCGGTACTGAAGCTTTCTTT. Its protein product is CASSLGTEAFF.

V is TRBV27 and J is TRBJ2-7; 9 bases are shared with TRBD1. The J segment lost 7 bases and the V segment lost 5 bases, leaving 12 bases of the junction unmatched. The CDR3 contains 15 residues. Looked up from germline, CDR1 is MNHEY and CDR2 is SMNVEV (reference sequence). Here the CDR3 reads CASSKTGGALFEQYF. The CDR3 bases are TGTGCCAGCAGTAAAACAGGGGGCGCTTTATTTGAGCAGTACTTC.

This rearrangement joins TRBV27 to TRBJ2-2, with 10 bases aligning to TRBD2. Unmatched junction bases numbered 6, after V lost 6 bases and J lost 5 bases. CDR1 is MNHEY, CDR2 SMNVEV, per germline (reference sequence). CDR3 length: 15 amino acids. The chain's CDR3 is CASSPGLARTGELFF. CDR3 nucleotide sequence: TGTGCCAGCAGCCCGGGACTAGCGCGTACCGGGGAGCTGTTTTTT.

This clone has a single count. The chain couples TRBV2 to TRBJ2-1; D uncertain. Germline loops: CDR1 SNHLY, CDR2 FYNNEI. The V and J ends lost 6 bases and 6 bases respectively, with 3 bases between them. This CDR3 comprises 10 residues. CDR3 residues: CASSSNEQFF. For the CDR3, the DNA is TGTGCCAGCAGCAGCAATGAGCAGTTCTTC.

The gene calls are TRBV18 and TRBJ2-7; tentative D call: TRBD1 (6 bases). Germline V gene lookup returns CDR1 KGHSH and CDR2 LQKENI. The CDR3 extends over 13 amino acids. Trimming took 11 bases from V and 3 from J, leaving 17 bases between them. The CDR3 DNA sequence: TGTGCCGTGAGTTCGGCAGGGGACTACGAGCAGTACTTC. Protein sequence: CAVSSAGDYEQYF. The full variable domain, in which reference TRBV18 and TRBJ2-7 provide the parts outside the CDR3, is NAGVMQNPRHLVRRRGQEARLRCSPMKGHSHVYWYRQLPEEGLKFMVYLQKENIIDESGMPKERFSAEFPKEGPSILRIQQVVRGDSAAYFCAVSSAGDYEQYFGPGTRLTVT.

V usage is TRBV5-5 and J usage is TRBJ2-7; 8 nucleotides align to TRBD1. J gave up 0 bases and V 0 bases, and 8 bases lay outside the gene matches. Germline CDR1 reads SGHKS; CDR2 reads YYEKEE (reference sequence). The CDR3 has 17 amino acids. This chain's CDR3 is CASSLGTGTGSSYEQYF. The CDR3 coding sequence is TGTGCCAGCAGCTTGGGGACCGGGACAGGAAGCTCCTACGAGCAGTACTTC. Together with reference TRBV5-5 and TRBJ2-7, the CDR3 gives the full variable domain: DAGVTQSPTHLIKTRGQQVTLRCSPISGHKSVSWYQQVLGQGPQFIFQYYEKEERGRGNFPDRFSARQFPNYSSELNVNALLLGDSALYLCASSLGTGTGSSYEQYFGPGTRLTVT.